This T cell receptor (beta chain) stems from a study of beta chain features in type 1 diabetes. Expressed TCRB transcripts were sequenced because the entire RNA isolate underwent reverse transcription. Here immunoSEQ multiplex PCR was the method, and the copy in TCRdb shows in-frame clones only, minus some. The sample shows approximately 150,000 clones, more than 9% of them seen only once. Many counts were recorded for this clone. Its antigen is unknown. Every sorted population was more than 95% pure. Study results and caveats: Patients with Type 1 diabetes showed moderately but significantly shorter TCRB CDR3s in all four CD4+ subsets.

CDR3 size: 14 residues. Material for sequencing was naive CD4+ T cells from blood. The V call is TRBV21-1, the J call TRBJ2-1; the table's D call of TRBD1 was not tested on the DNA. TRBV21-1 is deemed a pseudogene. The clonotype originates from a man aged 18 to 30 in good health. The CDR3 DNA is TGTGCCAGCCTAGGGGTGAAGATGGGTGGTGAGCAGTTCTTC. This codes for CASLGVKMGGEQFF.